The 16 T cell receptor beta chains in this list originate from one sample, sequenced in a study of T cell clones after liver transplantation. Some clones are missing from TCRdb's copy, which holds only in-frame ones; the method was immunoSEQ multiplex PCR. The data hold about 15,000 clones, with roughly 85% observed a single time. Specimen: CD8+ T cells from blood, collected approximately 50 months after liver transplant. The source of these receptors is a human patient who received a liver transplant. Part of the T cells may come from the graft donor.

The CDR3 coding sequence is TGTGCCAGCAGTGCGTGGGACAGACTAAGCTCTGGAAACACCATATATTTT. It encodes CASSAWDRLSSGNTIYF. J is TRBJ1-3 and V is TRBV25-1; TRBD1 agrees at 7 bases. The germline V gene has CDR1 MGHDK and CDR2 SYGVNS. The CDR3 totals 17 residues. J gave up 0 bases and V 4 bases, and 9 bases lay outside the gene matches.

With respect to this clone: Mismatch with germline at one junction end may stem from a read error. This sequence joins TRBV2 and TRBJ2-2; 12 nucleotides align to TRBD2. Germline V gene data show CDR1 as SNHLY and CDR2 as FYNNEI. This CDR3 region has 18 residues. For the CDR3, the DNA is TGTGCCAGCAGAGAAGAGCTAGCGGGAGGGCTAAACACCGGGGAGCTGTTTTTT. Translated: CASREELAGGLNTGELFF.

This clone was counted a few times. The CDR3 here is CASSPTGGAWDEQFF. The CDR3 bases are TGTGCCAGCAGCCCAACAGGGGGCGCCTGGGATGAGCAGTTCTTC. The chain is built from TRBV6-1 and TRBJ2-1, with 9 nucleotides matching TRBD1. Germline V gene data show CDR1 as MNHNS and CDR2 as SASEGT. The CDR3 extends over 15 amino acids. The ends lost 6 bases at V and 8 bases at J; junction bases unmatched: 11.

The chain combines TRBV7-2 with TRBJ2-1; D is undetermined. The CDR3 is 15 amino acids. Germline V lookup: CDR1 SGHTA, CDR2 FQGNSA. Deletions cut 5 bases from V and 0 bases from J, with 11 bases between. The DNA of the CDR3 is TGTGCCAGCAGCCTAGAGGAGAGCTCCTACAATGAGCAGTTCTTC. Translated, it gives CASSLEESSYNEQFF.

This clone was recorded only once. The chain couples TRBV6-5 to TRBJ2-1; D is unclear. V was cut by 0 bases and J by 6 bases, with 12 bases left in between. There are 15 residues in the CDR3. CDR1 is MNHEY and CDR2 is SVGAGI in the germline V gene. CDR3 region: CASSYSSIASNEQFF. The DNA for the CDR3 is TGTGCCAGCAGTTACTCGAGTATAGCCTCCAATGAGCAGTTCTTC.

The CDR3 loop is CASSQGATVNEQFF. The CDR3 region has the DNA TGTGCCAGCAGCCAGGGGGCTACTGTTAATGAGCAGTTCTTC. The chain recombines TRBV5-6 with TRBJ2-1; 8 nucleotides match TRBD1. This CDR3 region has 14 residues. V lost 4 bases to trimming and J lost 7 bases; unmatched junction nucleotides: 7. The germline gives CDR1 SGHDT, CDR2 YYEEEE.

V and J are TRBV5-4 and TRBJ2-7; 7 bases line up with TRBD2. The germline V gene encodes CDR1 SGHNT and CDR2 YYREEE (reference sequence). The junction had 6 bases not matched to a gene; V was cut back by 4 bases and J by 2 bases. The CDR3 is made up of 14 amino acids. The CDR3 here is CASSPGGAAYEQYF. The CDR3 DNA is TGTGCCAGCAGCCCGGGGGGTGCCGCCTACGAGCAGTACTTC.

Only a few counts were recorded for this clone. The rearrangement joins TRBV28 to TRBJ1-1; D uncertain. The length of the CDR3 is 17 residues. Trimming shortened V by 4 bases and J by 4 bases, and 22 bases separated the two germline ends. Germline CDR1 is MDHEN and CDR2 is SYDVKM. The CDR3 protein is CASSSTLASGSGTEAFF. CDR3 nucleotides: TGTGCCAGCAGTTCTACTCTGGCCTCGGGGAGTGGCACTGAAGCTTTCTTT.

The V and J genes are TRBV27 and TRBJ2-1; D assignment may be TRBD1 or TRBD2 (5 bases each). From germline, CDR1 is MNHEY and CDR2 SMNVEV (reference sequence). Trimming stripped 1 base from V and 4 bases from J, with 14 bases between. CDR3 size: 16 residues. The CDR3 DNA reads TGTGCCAGCAGTTTATTACCGGGACCGAAATACAATGAGCAGTTCTTC. Translation gives CASSLLPGPKYNEQFF.

The V call is TRBV4-1, the J call TRBJ1-5; the D gene is possibly TRBD1 (6 bases). Per germline, CDR1 MGHRA and CDR2 YSYEKL. CDR3 length: 16 amino acids. V was pared by 1 base and J by 3 bases, with 13 bases between. This CDR3 is CASSQARDTTNQPQHF. CDR3 nucleotide sequence: TGCGCCAGCAGCCAAGCTCGGGACACTACCAATCAGCCCCAGCATTTT.

By proportion, this clone is hyperexpanded. The chain has TRBV19 and TRBJ2-1; D unresolved. From germline, CDR1 is LNHDA and CDR2 SQIVND (reference sequence). Trimming removed 2 bases at V and 2 bases at J, with 1 base between. The CDR3 contains 12 residues. CDR3 bases: TGTGCCAGTAGTATACCCTACAATGAGCAGTTCTTC. Amino acid sequence: CASSIPYNEQFF.

The sample holds a few counts of this clone. This sequence joins TRBV27 and TRBJ1-4; D unresolved. Germline assignment: CDR1 MNHEY and CDR2 SMNVEV (reference sequence). Between the trimmed V and J ends, which lost 3 bases and 0 bases, there was a span of 5 bases. The CDR3 extends over 14 amino acids. CDR3 sequence reads: CASSLYATNEKLFF. The CDR3 coding sequence is TGTGCCAGCAGTTTGTATGCAACTAATGAAAAACTGTTTTTT. Full variable domain (outside the CDR3, taken from reference TRBV27 and TRBJ1-4): EAQVTQNPRYLITVTGKKLTVTCSQNMNHEYMSWYRQDPGLGLRQIYYSMNVEVTDKGDVPEGYKVSRKEKRNFPLILESPSPNQTSLYFCASSLYATNEKLFFGSGTQLSVL.

The chain uses TRBV5-1 and TRBJ2-5; 7 nucleotides line up with TRBD2. The trim removed 4 bases at V and 5 bases at J, leaving 11 bases unmatched. The length of the CDR3 is 15 residues. The germline V gene encodes CDR1 SGHRS and CDR2 YFSETQ. CDR3 nucleotide sequence: TGCGCCAGCAGCCATTACGGGGGGTCCGGTGAGACCCAGTACTTC. This translates into CASSHYGGSGETQYF.

This chain connects TRBV11-1 to TRBJ2-6; D is uncertain. Trimming pared 5 bases from V and 4 bases from J, leaving 9 bases between. The CDR3 is 14 amino acids. Germline loops: CDR1 SGHAT, CDR2 FQDESV (reference sequence). CDR3 residues: CASSPGWGANVLTF. The CDR3 DNA sequence: TGTGCCAGCAGCCCTGGGTGGGGGGCCAACGTCCTGACTTTC.

The chain employs TRBV19 and TRBJ2-7, with D tentatively TRBD2 (6 bases). V shed 9 bases and J shed 3 bases, with 9 bases lying between them. The CDR3 loop spans 11 amino acids. Germline CDR1 reads LNHDA; CDR2 reads SQIVND (reference sequence). The DNA of the CDR3 is TGTGCCAGCCTGGGGGGCTACGAGCAGTACTTC. Translating it yields CASLGGYEQYF. The full variable domain, completed using reference TRBV19 and TRBJ2-7, is DGGITQSPKYLFRKEGQNVTLSCEQNLNHDAMYWYRQDPGQGLRLIYYSQIVNDFQKGDIAEGYSVSREKKESFPLTVTSAQKNPTAFYLCASLGGYEQYFGPGTRLTVT.

The rearrangement joins TRBV6-1 to TRBJ2-7, with TRBD1 as a possible D gene (6 bases). Germline V gene lookup returns CDR1 MNHNS and CDR2 SASEGT. V was cut by 1 base and J by 7 bases, with 20 bases left in between. The CDR3 spans 16 residues. This CDR3 reads CASSEGRGTSGREQYF. The DNA for the CDR3 is TGTGCCAGCAGTGAAGGCAGGGGTACAAGCGGTAGGGAGCAGTACTTC.